This T cell receptor (beta chain) is from a study of blood T cell repertoires in COVID-19. Generated by immunoSEQ multiplex PCR, the TCRdb table keeps only in-frame clones and is missing some. The sample carries roughly 300,000 clones, 88% recorded once. The V gene's germline CDR1 is LNHDA and CDR2 SQIVND (reference sequence). The CDR3 length is 17 residues. After removal of 5 bases from V and 3 bases from J, the junction contained 11 bases not matched to a gene. The V gene is TRBV19, the J gene TRBJ1-5; TRBD1 aligns across 9 bases. This clonotype originated in a man younger than 30 with active or convalescent COVID-19. Sequenced material: peripheral blood. As DNA, the CDR3 is TGTGCCAGTAGTTCCCCCGTGGGACAGGGTACCAATCAGCCCCAGCATTTT. Translated, it gives CASSSPVGQGTNQPQHF.